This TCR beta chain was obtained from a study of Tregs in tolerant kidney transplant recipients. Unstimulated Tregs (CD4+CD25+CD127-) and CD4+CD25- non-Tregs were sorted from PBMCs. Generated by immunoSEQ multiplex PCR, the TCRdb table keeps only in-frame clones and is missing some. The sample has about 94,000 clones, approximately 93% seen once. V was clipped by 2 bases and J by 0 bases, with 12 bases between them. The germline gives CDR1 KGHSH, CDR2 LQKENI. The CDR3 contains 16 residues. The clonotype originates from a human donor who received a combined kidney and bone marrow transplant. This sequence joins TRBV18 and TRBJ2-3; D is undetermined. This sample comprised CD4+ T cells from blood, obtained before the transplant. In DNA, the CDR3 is TGTGCCAGCTCACCATCGGCAGGATCTAGCACAGATACGCAGTATTTT. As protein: CASSPSAGSSTDTQYF. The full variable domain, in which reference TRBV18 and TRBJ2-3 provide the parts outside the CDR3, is NAGVMQNPRHLVRRRGQEARLRCSPMKGHSHVYWYRQLPEEGLKFMVYLQKENIIDESGMPKERFSAEFPKEGPSILRIQQVVRGDSAAYFCASSPSAGSSTDTQYFGPGTRLTVL.